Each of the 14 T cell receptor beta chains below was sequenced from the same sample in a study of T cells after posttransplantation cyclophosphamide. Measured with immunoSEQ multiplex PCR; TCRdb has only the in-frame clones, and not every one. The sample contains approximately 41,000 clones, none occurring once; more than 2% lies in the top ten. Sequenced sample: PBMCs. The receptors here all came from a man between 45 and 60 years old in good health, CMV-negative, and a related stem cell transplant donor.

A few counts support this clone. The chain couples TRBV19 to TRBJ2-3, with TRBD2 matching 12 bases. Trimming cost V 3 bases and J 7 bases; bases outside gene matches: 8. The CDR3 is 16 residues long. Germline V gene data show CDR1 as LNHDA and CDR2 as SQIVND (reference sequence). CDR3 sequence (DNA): TGTGCCAGTAGTATCCGACTAGCGGGGGATGCTTATACGCAGTATTTT. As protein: CASSIRLAGDAYTQYF.

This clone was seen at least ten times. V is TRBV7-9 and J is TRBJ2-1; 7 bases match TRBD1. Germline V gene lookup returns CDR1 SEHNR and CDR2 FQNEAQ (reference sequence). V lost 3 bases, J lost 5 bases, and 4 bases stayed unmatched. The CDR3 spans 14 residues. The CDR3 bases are TGTGCCAGCAGCTTGATTACAGGGGACAATGAGCAGTTCTTC. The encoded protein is CASSLITGDNEQFF.

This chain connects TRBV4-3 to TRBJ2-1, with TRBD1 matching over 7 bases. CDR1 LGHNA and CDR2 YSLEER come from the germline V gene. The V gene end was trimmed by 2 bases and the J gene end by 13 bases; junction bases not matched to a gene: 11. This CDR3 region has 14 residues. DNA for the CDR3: TGCGCCAGCAGCCAATTGGGGACAGATTATACTCAGTTCTTC. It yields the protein CASSQLGTDYTQFF.

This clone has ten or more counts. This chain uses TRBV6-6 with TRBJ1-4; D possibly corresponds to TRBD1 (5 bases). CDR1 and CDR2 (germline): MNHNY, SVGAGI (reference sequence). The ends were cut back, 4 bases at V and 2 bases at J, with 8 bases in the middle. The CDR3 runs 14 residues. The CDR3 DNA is TGTGCCAGCAGTTGGGGGGAGACTAATGAAAAACTGTTTTTT. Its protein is CASSWGETNEKLFF.

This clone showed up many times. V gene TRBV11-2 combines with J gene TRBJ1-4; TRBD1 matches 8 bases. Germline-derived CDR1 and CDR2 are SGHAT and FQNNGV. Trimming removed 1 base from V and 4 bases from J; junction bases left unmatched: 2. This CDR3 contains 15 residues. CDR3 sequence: CASSLAGGGNEKLFF. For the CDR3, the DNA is TGTGCCAGCAGCTTAGCAGGGGGCGGTAATGAAAAACTGTTTTTT.

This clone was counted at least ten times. Written as DNA, the CDR3 is TGTGCCAGTAGTCCGAGGCCCGTGTATGCCCGCCATCAGCCCCAGCATTTT. It codes for CASSPRPVYARHQPQHF. The chain links TRBV19 to TRBJ1-5, with no clear D. CDR3 length: 17 amino acids. Between the trimmed V and J ends, which lost 5 bases and 5 bases, there was a span of 22 bases. The germline CDR1 and CDR2 sequences are LNHDA and SQIVND (reference sequence).

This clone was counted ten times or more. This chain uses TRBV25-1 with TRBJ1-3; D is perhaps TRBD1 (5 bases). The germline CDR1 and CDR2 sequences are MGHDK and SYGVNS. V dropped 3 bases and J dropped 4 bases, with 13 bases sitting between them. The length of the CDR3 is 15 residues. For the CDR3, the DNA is TGTGCCAGCAGTGATCCCAGGGTAGTCGGAAACACCATATATTTT. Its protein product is CASSDPRVVGNTIYF.

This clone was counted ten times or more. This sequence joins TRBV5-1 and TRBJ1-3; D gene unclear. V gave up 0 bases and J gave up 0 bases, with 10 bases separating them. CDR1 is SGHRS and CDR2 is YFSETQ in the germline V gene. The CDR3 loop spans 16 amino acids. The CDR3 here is CASSLDVVYSGNTIYF. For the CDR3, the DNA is TGCGCCAGCAGCTTGGATGTAGTATACTCTGGAAACACCATATATTTT. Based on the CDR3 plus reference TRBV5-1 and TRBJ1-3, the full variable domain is KAGVTQTPRYLIKTRGQQVTLSCSPISGHRSVSWYQQTPGQGLQFLFEYFSETQRNKGNFPGRFSGRQFSNSRSEMNVSTLELGDSALYLCASSLDVVYSGNTIYFGEGSWLTVV.

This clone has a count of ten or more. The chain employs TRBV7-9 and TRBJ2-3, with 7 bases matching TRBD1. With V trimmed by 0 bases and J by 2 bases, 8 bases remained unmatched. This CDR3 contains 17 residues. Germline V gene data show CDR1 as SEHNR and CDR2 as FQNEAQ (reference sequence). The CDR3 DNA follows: TGTGCCAGCAGCTTAGCTTTCCGGGACAGCTACACAGATACGCAGTATTTT. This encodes CASSLAFRDSYTDTQYF.

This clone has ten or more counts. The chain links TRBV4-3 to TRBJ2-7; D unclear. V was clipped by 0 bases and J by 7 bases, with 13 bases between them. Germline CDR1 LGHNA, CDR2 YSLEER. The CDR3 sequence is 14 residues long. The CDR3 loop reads CASSQDRSLEEQYF. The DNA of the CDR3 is TGCGCCAGCAGCCAAGACCGGTCTTTAGAGGAGCAGTACTTC.

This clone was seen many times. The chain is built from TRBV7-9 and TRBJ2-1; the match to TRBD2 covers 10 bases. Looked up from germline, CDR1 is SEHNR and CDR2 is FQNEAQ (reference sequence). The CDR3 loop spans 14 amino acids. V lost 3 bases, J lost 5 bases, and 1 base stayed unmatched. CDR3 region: CASSFGTSDNEQFF. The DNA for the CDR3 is TGTGCCAGCAGCTTCGGGACTAGCGACAATGAGCAGTTCTTC.

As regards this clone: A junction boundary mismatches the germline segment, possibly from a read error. DNA of the CDR3: TGTACCAGCAGCCAGACCGGGACTAACACAAATGAGCAGTTCTTC. Its translation: CTSSQTGTNTNEQFF. The V call is TRBV13, the J call TRBJ2-1; 7 bases fit TRBD2. The CDR3 consists of 15 residues. Germline values: CDR1 PRHDT, CDR2 FYEKMQ (reference sequence).

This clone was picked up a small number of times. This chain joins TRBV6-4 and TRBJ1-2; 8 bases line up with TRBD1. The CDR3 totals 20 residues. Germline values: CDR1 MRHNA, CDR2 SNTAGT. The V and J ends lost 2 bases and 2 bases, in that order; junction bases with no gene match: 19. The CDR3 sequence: CASSDVLGPQSDRENYGYTF. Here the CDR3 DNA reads TGTGCCAGCAGTGACGTTCTTGGCCCACAGTCGGACAGGGAAAACTATGGCTACACCTTC.

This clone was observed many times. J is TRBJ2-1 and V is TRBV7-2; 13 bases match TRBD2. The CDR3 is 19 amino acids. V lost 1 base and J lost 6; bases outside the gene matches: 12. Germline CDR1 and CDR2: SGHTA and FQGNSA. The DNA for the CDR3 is TGTGCCAGCAGCTTAGTAAGGTCACTAGCGGGGGGGCCGGGCAATGAGCAGTTCTTC. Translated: CASSLVRSLAGGPGNEQFF.